The 27 T cell receptor beta chains below all came from one sample that was sequenced in a study of OX40 agonist ivuxolimab in advanced cancers. Library preparation used the immunoSEQ multiplex PCR assay. TCRdb holds this immuneACCESS table with in-frame rearrangements only. Some clones are missing; in checked studies, unresolved V genes explain under half, and the rest has no known cause. This sample comprises about 73,000 clones, around nine tenths of them detected only once. Of the sample, approximately 0.72% is held by the ten largest clones. The sample consisted of CD4+ or CD8+ T cells sorted from blood, taken in a trial of the OX40 agonist ivuxolimab. The receptors shown here come from an adult with an advanced solid tumor such as melanoma, head and neck, liver or kidney cancer.

This chain links TRBV28 with TRBJ1-2, with D maybe TRBD1 (5 bases). Trimming left V 5 bases short and J 4 bases short, with 14 bases between. The CDR3 runs to 14 residues. The germline V gene encodes CDR1 MDHEN and CDR2 SYDVKM. Written as DNA, the CDR3 is TGTGCCAGCAGTCTTCCCGGGGGACTCTATGGCTACACCTTC. Translated: CASSLPGGLYGYTF.

This clone was recorded a few times. This chain uses TRBV27 with TRBJ1-1; D remains unclear. V was shortened by 7 bases and J by 4 bases, with 16 bases between the two germline ends. CDR1 and CDR2 (germline): MNHEY, SMNVEV (reference sequence). CDR3 length equals 14 residues. CDR3 nucleotide sequence: TGTGCCAGCACGAACCACAAGGGCATCACTGAAGCTTTCTTT. It is translated as CASTNHKGITEAFF.

The rearrangement uses TRBV10-3 and TRBJ2-7; 10 nucleotides align to TRBD1. Germline loops: CDR1 ENHRY, CDR2 SYGVKD. The V gene end was trimmed by 4 bases and the J gene end by 6 bases; junction bases not matched to a gene: 9. The CDR3 has 15 amino acids. CDR3 loop: CAISGPGTGVFEQYF. As DNA, the CDR3 is TGTGCCATCAGTGGCCCCGGGACAGGGGTCTTCGAGCAGTACTTC.

The rearrangement joins TRBV9 to TRBJ2-7; D is undetermined. Germline CDR1 and CDR2: SGDLS and YYNGEE. The CDR3 is made up of 14 amino acids. Trimming pared 0 bases from V and 3 bases from J, leaving 10 bases between. CDR3 sequence: CASSVEPKGYEQYF. The CDR3 DNA sequence: TGTGCCAGCAGCGTAGAGCCTAAGGGCTACGAGCAGTACTTC.

This clone was found once. This rearrangement joins TRBV5-1 to TRBJ1-1; D is possibly TRBD1 (5 bases). V lost 3 bases to trimming and J lost 0 bases, with 9 bases between them. Germline V gene sequence: CDR1 SGHRS, CDR2 YFSETQ. CDR3 length: 14 amino acids. As DNA, the CDR3 is TGCGCCAGCAGCTCTGGGGGGATGAACACTGAAGCTTTCTTT. Translation: CASSSGGMNTEAFF.

The gene calls are TRBV15 and TRBJ1-4; 12 positions agree with TRBD1. The CDR3 runs to 17 residues. The germline CDR1 and CDR2 sequences are LNHNV and YYDKDF (reference sequence). V was pared by 3 bases and J by 3 bases, with 5 bases of the junction left unmatched. The CDR3 nucleotides read TGTGCCACCAGCAGGGGGACAGGGGGCAGGGCTAATGAAAAACTGTTTTTT. Protein product: CATSRGTGGRANEKLFF.

V is TRBV19 and J is TRBJ1-1; D might be TRBD1 (5 bases). From germline, CDR1 is LNHDA and CDR2 SQIVND (reference sequence). The CDR3 sequence is 12 residues long. V was cut by 6 bases and J by 6 bases, with 11 bases left in between. The CDR3 protein is CASSPQGSEAFF. CDR3 nucleotide sequence: TGTGCCAGTAGCCCCCAGGGCTCTGAAGCTTTCTTT. Combining the CDR3 with reference TRBV19 and TRBJ1-1 gives the whole variable domain DGGITQSPKYLFRKEGQNVTLSCEQNLNHDAMYWYRQDPGQGLRLIYYSQIVNDFQKGDIAEGYSVSREKKESFPLTVTSAQKNPTAFYLCASSPQGSEAFFGQGTRLTVV.

The V gene is TRBV28, the J gene TRBJ1-1; tentative D call: TRBD1 (6 bases). Germline V gives CDR1 MDHEN, CDR2 SYDVKM. The CDR3 is 14 residues long. Trimming took 3 bases from V and 1 from J, leaving 9 bases between them. CDR3 nucleotide sequence: TGTGCCAGCAGTTTGCGCAGGGGGAACACTGAAGCTTTCTTT. This gives the protein CASSLRRGNTEAFF.

The V and J genes are TRBV5-4 and TRBJ2-7; 10 positions agree with TRBD2. J lost 7 bases, V lost 2 bases, and 15 bases had no gene match. The CDR3 has 17 amino acids. Germline V lookup: CDR1 SGHNT, CDR2 YYREEE (reference sequence). The CDR3 reads CASSFGTSANTYREQYF. The DNA of the CDR3 is TGTGCCAGCAGCTTTGGGACTAGCGCGAATACCTACAGGGAGCAGTACTTC. Based on the CDR3 plus reference TRBV5-4 and TRBJ2-7, the full variable domain is ETGVTQSPTHLIKTRGQQVTLRCSSQSGHNTVSWYQQALGQGPQFIFQYYREEENGRGNFPPRFSGLQFPNYSSELNVNALELDDSALYLCASSFGTSANTYREQYFGPGTRLTVT.

The chain uses TRBV5-1 and TRBJ1-1; D not certain. The CDR3 contains 13 residues. The germline V gene has CDR1 SGHRS and CDR2 YFSETQ. Trimming stripped 4 bases from V and 0 bases from J, with 7 bases between. The DNA of the CDR3 is TGCGCCAGCAGCAGGGCCCTGAACACTGAAGCTTTCTTT. This translates into CASSRALNTEAFF.

The V gene is TRBV6-6, the J gene TRBJ1-1; a possible D gene is TRBD1 (5 bases). Per germline, CDR1 MNHNY and CDR2 SVGAGI (reference sequence). The ends were cut back, 2 bases at V and 0 bases at J, with 7 bases in the middle. CDR3 length equals 14 residues. CDR3 loop: CASSYGGMNTEAFF. In DNA, the CDR3 is TGTGCCAGCAGTTACGGGGGAATGAACACTGAAGCTTTCTTT.

The rearrangement links TRBV6-6 to TRBJ1-3; D not resolved. Germline V gene data show CDR1 as MNHNY and CDR2 as SVGAGI (reference sequence). Trimming cost V 4 bases and J 0 bases, with 4 bases left between them. The CDR3 spans 13 residues. CDR3: CASSFYSGNTIYF. The CDR3 bases are TGTGCCAGCAGTTTCTACTCTGGAAACACCATATATTTT.

As DNA, the CDR3 is TGTGCCAGTAGTATTGGACGCGAAGAGACCCAGTACTTC. It yields the protein CASSIGREETQYF. The chain joins TRBV19 to TRBJ2-5; D remains ambiguous. This CDR3 region has 13 residues. V lost 3 bases and J 3 bases, leaving 8 bases between the germline ends. Germline lookup yields CDR1 LNHDA and CDR2 SQIVND (reference sequence).

The V call is TRBV14, the J call TRBJ2-3; 7 bases are a match to TRBD1. This CDR3 is 17 amino acids long. Germline CDR1 and CDR2: SGHDN and FVKESK. J gave up 0 bases and V 0 bases, and 6 bases lay outside the gene matches. The CDR3 loop reads CASSQERDRESTDTQYF. CDR3 coding DNA: TGTGCCAGCAGCCAAGAAAGAGACAGGGAAAGCACAGATACGCAGTATTTT.

The CDR3 nucleotides read TGCGCCAGCAGACTCGGGACGGACTATGGCTACACCTTC. Translated, it gives CASRLGTDYGYTF. This chain connects TRBV5-1 to TRBJ1-2; D is possibly TRBD1 (5 bases). Trimming shortened V by 5 bases and J by 3 bases, and 11 bases separated the two germline ends. The germline gives CDR1 SGHRS, CDR2 YFSETQ. The CDR3 is 13 amino acids.

This sequence joins TRBV7-2 and TRBJ2-2, with TRBD1 matching 7 bases. Trimming at V came to 5 bases and at J to 2 bases, leaving 2 bases not matched to a gene. Looked up from germline, CDR1 is SGHTA and CDR2 is FQGNSA. The CDR3 contains 14 residues. The CDR3 DNA follows: TGTGCCAGCAGCCGGGACAGTAACACCGGGGAGCTGTTTTTT. Translating it yields CASSRDSNTGELFF. The full variable domain, with the rest looked up from reference TRBV7-2 and TRBJ2-2, is GAGVSQSPSNKVTEKGKDVELRCDPISGHTALYWYRQSLGQGLEFLIYFQGNSAPDKSGLPSDRFSAERTGGSVSTLTIQRTQQEDSAVYLCASSRDSNTGELFFGEGSRLTVL.

The J gene is TRBJ1-4, the V gene TRBV18; D is unclear. With 2 bases removed from V and 3 bases from J, the gap between germline ends came to 10 bases. Germline-derived CDR1 and CDR2 are KGHSH and LQKENI. CDR3 length equals 15 residues. The DNA of the CDR3 is TGTGCCAGCTCACCAAGTGCGGGTTCTAATGAAAAACTGTTTTTT. It yields the protein CASSPSAGSNEKLFF.

The rearrangement uses TRBV9 and TRBJ2-3, with 7 nucleotides matching TRBD2. The V gene end was trimmed by 3 bases and the J gene end by 2 bases; junction bases not matched to a gene: 15. The germline V gene encodes CDR1 SGDLS and CDR2 YYNGEE. The CDR3 has 18 amino acids. CDR3 DNA: TGTGCCAGCAGCGAGTCCTCTTCCGTGGGGGGGGACACAGATACGCAGTATTTT. Translating it yields CASSESSSVGGDTDTQYF.

The chain links TRBV18 to TRBJ2-7; D not certain. The germline V gene has CDR1 KGHSH and CDR2 LQKENI. The CDR3 spans 15 residues. Trimming removed 3 bases from V and 4 bases from J, with 16 bases in between. Written as DNA, the CDR3 is TGTGCCAGCTCACCGTTTATGAGGACGGAATACGAGCAGTACTTC. Its protein is CASSPFMRTEYEQYF.

The rearrangement links TRBV4-2 to TRBJ1-2; D unclear. Trimming pared 0 bases from V and 5 bases from J, leaving 16 bases between. This CDR3 is built from 16 residues. Germline V lookup: CDR1 LGHNA, CDR2 YNFKEQ. The CDR3 protein is CASSQDSGFGHYGYTF. The DNA for the CDR3 is TGTGCCAGCAGCCAAGATTCGGGGTTCGGGCATTATGGCTACACCTTC.

The chain employs TRBV7-9 and TRBJ1-5; TRBD1 matches at 7 bases. Germline V gene sequence: CDR1 SEHNR, CDR2 FQNEAQ (reference sequence). V gave up 4 bases and J gave up 7 bases; unmatched junction bases: 7. The CDR3 is 14 amino acids. The CDR3 is CASSYDRVGQPQHF. CDR3 DNA sequence: TGTGCCAGCAGCTACGACAGGGTGGGCCAGCCCCAGCATTTT.

This sequence joins TRBV28 and TRBJ2-7, with D maybe TRBD2 (6 bases). V dropped 1 base and J dropped 4 bases, with 11 bases sitting between them. The germline gives CDR1 MDHEN, CDR2 SYDVKM. The CDR3 totals 14 residues. The CDR3, as DNA: TGTGCCAGCAGTTTATCCGGGAGCTGGTACGAGCAGTACTTC. Residues: CASSLSGSWYEQYF. Full variable domain (rest looked up from reference TRBV28 and TRBJ2-7): DVKVTQSSRYLVKRTGEKVFLECVQDMDHENMFWYRQDPGLGLRLIYFSYDVKMKEKGDIPEGYSVSREKKERFSLILESASTNQTSMYLCASSLSGSWYEQYFGPGTRLTVT.

V gene TRBV7-2 combines with J gene TRBJ2-1, with 7 nucleotides matching TRBD2. Trimming took 8 bases from V and 4 from J; bases not matched to a gene: 8. This CDR3 has 14 amino acids. In germline, CDR1 is SGHTA, CDR2 FQGNSA. The CDR3 region is CASGRLADYNEQFF. The CDR3 DNA reads as TGTGCCAGCGGAAGGCTAGCGGATTACAATGAGCAGTTCTTC.

The chain is built from TRBV30 and TRBJ2-7; D gene ambiguous. The CDR3 extends over 14 amino acids. Germline CDR1 reads GTSNPN; CDR2 reads SVGIG (reference sequence). The V and J ends lost 1 base and 6 bases respectively, with 16 bases between them. This CDR3 is CAWSGWGLMGEQYF. CDR3 DNA: TGTGCCTGGAGTGGGTGGGGTCTTATGGGCGAGCAGTACTTC.

V gene TRBV13 combines with J gene TRBJ1-6, with D maybe TRBD1 (5 bases). Germline-derived CDR1 and CDR2 are PRHDT and FYEKMQ (reference sequence). The CDR3 length is 16 residues. The V and J ends lost 1 base and 6 bases respectively, with 13 bases between them. Here the CDR3 DNA reads TGTGCCAGCAGCTTAGCGGGACCCTCGGGTAATTCACCCCTCCACTTT. The encoded protein is CASSLAGPSGNSPLHF.

The chain combines TRBV28 with TRBJ2-5; no definite D call. Trimming took off 4 bases at V and 14 bases at J, with 20 bases between the two ends. The CDR3 has 13 residues. Per the germline V gene, CDR1 is MDHEN and CDR2 is SYDVKM. In DNA form, the CDR3 reads TGTGCCAGCAGTTACCCCATGGCATCCATTCCCTACTTC. This gives the protein CASSYPMASIPYF.

The genes are TRBV7-8 and TRBJ2-5; D is ambiguous. The DNA end favors TRBJ2-7, so the J call may be wrong. Germline V gene sequence: CDR1 SGHVS, CDR2 FQNEAQ. CDR3 length: 14 amino acids. Here the CDR3 DNA reads TGTGCCAGCAGCTTGCCCGGGCTTTCCTACGAGCAGTACTTC. It yields the protein CASSLPGLSYEQYF.